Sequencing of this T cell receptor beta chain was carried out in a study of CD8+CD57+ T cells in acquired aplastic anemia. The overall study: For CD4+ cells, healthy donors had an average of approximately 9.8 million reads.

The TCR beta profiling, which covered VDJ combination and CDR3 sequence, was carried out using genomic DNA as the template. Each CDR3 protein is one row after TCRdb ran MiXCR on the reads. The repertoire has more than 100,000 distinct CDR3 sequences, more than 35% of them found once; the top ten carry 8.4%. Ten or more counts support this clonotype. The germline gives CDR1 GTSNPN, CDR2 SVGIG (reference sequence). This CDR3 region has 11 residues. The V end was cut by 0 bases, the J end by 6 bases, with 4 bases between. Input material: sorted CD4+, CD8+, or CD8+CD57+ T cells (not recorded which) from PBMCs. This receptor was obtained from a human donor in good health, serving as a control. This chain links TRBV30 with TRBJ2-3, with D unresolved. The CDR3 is CAWSVMDTQYF. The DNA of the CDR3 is TGTGCCTGGAGTGTCATGGATACGCAGTATTTT.